This T cell receptor beta chain was captured in a study of kidney transplant recipient with SARS-CoV-2 infection. The CDR3 totals 14 residues. V was clipped by 10 bases and J by 5 bases; unmatched bases: 8. Per germline, CDR1 MDHEN and CDR2 SYDVKM. This clonotype was recorded once. A read error may be the cause here, since a much bigger clone is one base away. TCRdb recomputed calls from the reads with MiXCR, one row per CDR3 protein. In the table there are roughly 250,000 distinct CDR3 sequences, less than 35% of which are singletons. Specimen: a blood sample, collected at baseline and on day 111 from a kidney transplant recipient. The chain recombines TRBV28 with TRBJ1-6; TRBD1 matches 7 bases. This TCR came from a male patient aged 25 to 39 who had COVID-19 and was a kidney transplant recipient. A subset of T cells may come from the graft donor. CDR3 bases: TGTGCCACCCCGGGACAGCGAGATAATTCACCCCTCCACTTT. As protein: CATPGQRDNSPLHF.